These 6 T cell receptor beta chains came from one sample sequenced in a study of T cell responses to AZD1222 COVID-19 vaccine. Here immunoSEQ multiplex PCR was the method, and the copy in TCRdb shows in-frame clones only, minus some. The data contain 69,000 or so clones, 70% to 90% of them seen just once; the ten biggest clones take up roughly 1.2%. Here the sequenced sample was peripheral blood, taken 28 days after the second AZD1222 dose. The origin of the receptors is an adult who received the AZD1222 COVID-19 vaccine.

The CDR3 DNA is TGTGCCAGCAGAAGGACAGGGGGAGAGACCCAGTACTTC. Its protein is CASRRTGGETQYF. This rearrangement joins TRBV7-2 to TRBJ2-5, with 10 bases lining up with TRBD1. With 6 bases clipped from V and 4 bases from J, the junction kept 2 bases outside the gene matches. The CDR3 extends over 13 amino acids. Germline CDR1 is SGHTA and CDR2 is FQGNSA.

The gene calls are TRBV27 and TRBJ1-1; tentative D call: TRBD1 (5 bases). Germline V lookup: CDR1 MNHEY, CDR2 SMNVEV (reference sequence). Trimming cost V 3 bases and J 5 bases, with 22 bases left between them. The CDR3 covers 17 residues. CDR3 coding DNA: TGTGCCAGCAGTTTCTCTCCCCCTCAGGGAGGAAGAACTGAAGCTTTCTTT. It codes for CASSFSPPQGGRTEAFF.

The chain has TRBV7-9 and TRBJ2-7, with 8 bases that match TRBD1. J was trimmed by 3 bases and V by 1 base; bases with no gene match: 5. Germline CDR1 reads SEHNR; CDR2 reads FQNEAQ (reference sequence). The CDR3 consists of 15 residues. The CDR3 is CASSLVQGAHYEQYF. CDR3 coding DNA: TGTGCCAGCAGCTTAGTGCAGGGGGCGCACTACGAGCAGTACTTC.

The chain uses TRBV6-5 and TRBJ2-2; TRBD1 matches 8 bases. Germline lookup yields CDR1 MNHEY and CDR2 SVGAGI. This CDR3 contains 14 residues. Trimming cost V 7 bases and J 5 bases; bases outside gene matches: 6. The CDR3 nucleotides are TGTGCCAGCACCCGGACAGGGTATACCGGGGAGCTGTTTTTT. Translating it yields CASTRTGYTGELFF.

CDR3 sequence: CASSPGQGREKLFF. Written as DNA, the CDR3 is TGTGCCAGCAGCCCGGGACAGGGGAGGGAAAAACTGTTTTTT. V gene TRBV7-9 combines with J gene TRBJ1-4; TRBD1 matches at 10 bases. Germline lookup yields CDR1 SEHNR and CDR2 FQNEAQ (reference sequence). V gave up 5 bases and J gave up 8 bases; unmatched junction bases: 5. The CDR3 length is 14 residues.

The chain carries TRBV5-1 and TRBJ1-4; D is unresolved. Germline V CDR1 and CDR2: SGHRS, YFSETQ. The V end was cut by 4 bases, the J end by 8 bases, with 15 bases between. The CDR3 length is 14 residues. CDR3 in DNA: TGCGCCAGCAGCCCTACACCCCCGGGCGAAAAACTGTTTTTT. This encodes CASSPTPPGEKLFF.